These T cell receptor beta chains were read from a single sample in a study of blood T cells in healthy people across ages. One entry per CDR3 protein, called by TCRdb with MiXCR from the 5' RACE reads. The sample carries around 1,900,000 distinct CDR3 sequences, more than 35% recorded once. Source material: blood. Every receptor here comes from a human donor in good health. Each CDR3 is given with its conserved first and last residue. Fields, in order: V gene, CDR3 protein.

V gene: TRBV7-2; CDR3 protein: CASSLGAQETLYF
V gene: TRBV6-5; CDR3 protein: CASSHTGAGMNTEAFF
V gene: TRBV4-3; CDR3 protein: CASSQDPEAGANNEEFF
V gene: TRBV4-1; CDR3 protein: CASSQGWVADGDEQFF
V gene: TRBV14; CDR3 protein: CASSQIPGLTFDEQFF
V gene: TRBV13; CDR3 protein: CASSPRKGGPKNIQYF
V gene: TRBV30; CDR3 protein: CAKYRDGYTF
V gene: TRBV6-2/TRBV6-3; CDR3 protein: CASSYYQTQETQYF
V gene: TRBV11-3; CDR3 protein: CASSPPPGPFNEQFF
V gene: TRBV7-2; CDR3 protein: CASSPLAQWVEQYF
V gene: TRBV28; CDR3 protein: CASSFFGQGFGYTF
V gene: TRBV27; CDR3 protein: CASSPTGGLGKNIQYF
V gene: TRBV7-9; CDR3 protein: CASSLIRSRDEQFF
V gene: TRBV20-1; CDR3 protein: CSARRRAEGYTF
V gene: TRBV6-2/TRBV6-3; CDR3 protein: CASSYSGWTGRGSNQPQHF
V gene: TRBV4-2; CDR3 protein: CASSQDLPETQYF
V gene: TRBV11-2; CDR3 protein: CTSSGGVGNEQFF
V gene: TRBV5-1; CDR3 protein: CASSLQGLRGQPQHF
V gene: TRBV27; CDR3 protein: CASSPGQYSNTQYF
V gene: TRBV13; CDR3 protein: CASSLVSVAKNIQYF
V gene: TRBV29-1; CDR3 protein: CSVEGGAMGSYNEQFF
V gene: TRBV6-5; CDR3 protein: CASSYSVQGVTDTQYF
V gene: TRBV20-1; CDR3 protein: CSARDDPGRHYNEQFF
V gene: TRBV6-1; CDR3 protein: CASSHGSGVYNEQFF
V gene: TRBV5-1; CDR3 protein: CASSETGNGYTF
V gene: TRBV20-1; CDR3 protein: CSARDLGRHNEQFF
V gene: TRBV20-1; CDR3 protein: CSARRDYNSPLHF
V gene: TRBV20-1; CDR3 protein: CSAARRTNQPQHF
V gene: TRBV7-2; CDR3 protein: CASGAMEDTQYF
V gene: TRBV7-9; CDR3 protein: CASSEYRQPYEQYF
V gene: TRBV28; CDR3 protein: CASSLFAGLAGTFRHEQYF
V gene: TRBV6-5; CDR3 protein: CASSYSGGPWGYTF
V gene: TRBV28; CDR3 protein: CASSFPQRPQYF
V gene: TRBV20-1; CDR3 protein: CSARAETSVPYEQYF
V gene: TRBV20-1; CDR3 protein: CSAREASRTRQPQHF
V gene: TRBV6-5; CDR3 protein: CASSSGRAAYEQYF
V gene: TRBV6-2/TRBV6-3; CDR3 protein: CASRDRIYEQYF
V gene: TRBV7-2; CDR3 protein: CASSPDRTRDEQFF
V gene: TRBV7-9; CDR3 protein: CASSLGELGETQYF
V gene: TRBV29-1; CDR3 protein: CSAMTGGYEQYF
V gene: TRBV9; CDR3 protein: CASSAWGVANYGYTF
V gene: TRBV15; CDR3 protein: CATSPGGQSTDTQYF
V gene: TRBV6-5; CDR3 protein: CASSYDRAYNEQFF
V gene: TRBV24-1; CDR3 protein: CATRGAGGHEQFF
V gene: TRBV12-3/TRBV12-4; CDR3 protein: CASSPRGFGNQPQHF
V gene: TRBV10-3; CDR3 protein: CAISPSSNQPQHF
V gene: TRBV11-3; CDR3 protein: CASSLGFPTEAFF